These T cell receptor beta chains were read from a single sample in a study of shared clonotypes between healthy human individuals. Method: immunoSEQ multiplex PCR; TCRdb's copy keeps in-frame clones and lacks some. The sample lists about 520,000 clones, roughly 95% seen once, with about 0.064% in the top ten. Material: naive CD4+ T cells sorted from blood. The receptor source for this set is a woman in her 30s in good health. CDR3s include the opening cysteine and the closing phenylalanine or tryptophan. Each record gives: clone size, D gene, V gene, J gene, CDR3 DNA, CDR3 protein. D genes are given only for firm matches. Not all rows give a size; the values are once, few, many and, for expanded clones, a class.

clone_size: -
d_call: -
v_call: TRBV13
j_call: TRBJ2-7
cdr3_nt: TGTGCCAGCAGCTCTACGTCCCGGAGCTCCTACGAGCAGTACTTC
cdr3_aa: CASSSTSRSSYEQYF

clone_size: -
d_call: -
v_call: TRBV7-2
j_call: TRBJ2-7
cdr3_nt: TGTGCCAGCAGCACTCGGACACGTTTATACGAGCAGTACTTC
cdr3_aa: CASSTRTRLYEQYF

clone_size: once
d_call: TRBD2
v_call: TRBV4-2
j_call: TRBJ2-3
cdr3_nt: TGTGCCAGCAGCCTCAAACTAGCGGAGGACGGAGATACGCAGTATTTT
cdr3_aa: CASSLKLAEDGDTQYF

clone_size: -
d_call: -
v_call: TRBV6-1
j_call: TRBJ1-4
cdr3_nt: TGTGCCAGCACACCGGGAGCTGAAAAACTGTTTTTT
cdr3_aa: CASTPGAEKLFF

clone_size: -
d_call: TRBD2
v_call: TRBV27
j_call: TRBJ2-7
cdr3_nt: TGTGCCAGCGGCCTAGCGGGGCACTCCTACGAGCAGTACTTC
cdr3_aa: CASGLAGHSYEQYF

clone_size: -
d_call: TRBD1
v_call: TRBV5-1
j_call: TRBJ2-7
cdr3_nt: TGCGCCAGCAGCATGGACAGGGGTGACCAGTACTTC
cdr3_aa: CASSMDRGDQYF

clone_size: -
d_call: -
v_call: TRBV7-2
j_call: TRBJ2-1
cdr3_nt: TGTGCCAGCAGCCTCGCGGGGCTAGCAGTCTACAATGAGCAGTTCTTC
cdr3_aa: CASSLAGLAVYNEQFF

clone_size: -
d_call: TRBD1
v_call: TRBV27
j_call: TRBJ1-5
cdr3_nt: TGTGCCAGCAGTTTATCGGGTCGGGACAGGGTCCGCAATCAGCCCCAGCATTTT
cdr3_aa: CASSLSGRDRVRNQPQHF

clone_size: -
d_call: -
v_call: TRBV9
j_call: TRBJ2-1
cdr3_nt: TGTGCCAGCAGCGTAGATGTCTTCGCGGGTGGTGAGCAGTTCTTC
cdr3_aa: CASSVDVFAGGEQFF

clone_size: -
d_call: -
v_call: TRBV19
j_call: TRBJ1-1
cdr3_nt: TGTGCCAGTAGTAAATTCAGGGATGGCGAAGCTTTCTTT
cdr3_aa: CASSKFRDGEAFF

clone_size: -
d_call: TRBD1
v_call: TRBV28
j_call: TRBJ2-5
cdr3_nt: TGTGCCAGCAGTTCGGACAGGCAGTACTTC
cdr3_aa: CASSSDRQYF

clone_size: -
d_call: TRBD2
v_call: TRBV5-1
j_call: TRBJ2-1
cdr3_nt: TGCGCCAGCAGCTTGGGGACTAGGAGAGGCGGTGAGCAGTTCTTC
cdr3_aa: CASSLGTRRGGEQFF

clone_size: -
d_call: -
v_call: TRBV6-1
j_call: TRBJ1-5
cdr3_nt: TGTGCCAGCAGTGATGGGGGGCGCGATCAGCGGTCCCAGCATTTT
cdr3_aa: CASSDGGRDQRSQHF

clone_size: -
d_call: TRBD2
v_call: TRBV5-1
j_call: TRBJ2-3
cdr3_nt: TGCGCCAGCAAGGCGGGAGCGAGTGGAGGCACAGATACGCAGTATTTT
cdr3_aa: CASKAGASGGTDTQYF

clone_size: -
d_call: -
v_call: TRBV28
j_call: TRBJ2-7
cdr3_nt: TGTGCCACCCAGGGCTCCGAGCAGTACTTC
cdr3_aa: CATQGSEQYF